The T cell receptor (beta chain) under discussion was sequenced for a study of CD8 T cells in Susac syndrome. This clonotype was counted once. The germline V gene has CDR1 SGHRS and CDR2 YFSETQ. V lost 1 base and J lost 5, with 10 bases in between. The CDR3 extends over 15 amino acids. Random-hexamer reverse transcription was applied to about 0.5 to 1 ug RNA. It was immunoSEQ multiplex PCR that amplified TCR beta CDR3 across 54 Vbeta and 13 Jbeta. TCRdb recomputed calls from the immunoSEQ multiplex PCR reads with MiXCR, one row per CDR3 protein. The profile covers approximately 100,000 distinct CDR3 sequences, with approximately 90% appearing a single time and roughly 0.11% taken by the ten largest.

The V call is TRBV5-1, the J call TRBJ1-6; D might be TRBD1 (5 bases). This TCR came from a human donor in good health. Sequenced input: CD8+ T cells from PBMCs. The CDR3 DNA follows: TGCGCCAGCAGCTTGAATCGGGGGGATAATTCACCCCTCCACTTT. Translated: CASSLNRGDNSPLHF.